One sample yielded the 14 T cell receptor beta chains listed below, sequenced in a study of control samples from healthy donors and cancer patients. Some clones are missing from TCRdb's copy, which holds only in-frame ones; the method was immunoSEQ multiplex PCR. Seen here are under 200,000 clones, roughly 94% observed once, and the top ten hold about 14%. The sample taken for sequencing was PBMCs. All receptors come from a man between 60 and 75 years old with colorectal cancer.

The chain links TRBV7-2 to TRBJ2-7; 8 nucleotides line up with TRBD1. The V segment lost 0 bases and the J segment 3 bases; nucleotides outside the gene matches: 7. Per the germline V gene, CDR1 is SGHTA and CDR2 is FQGNSA. CDR3 length: 16 residues. CDR3 DNA sequence: TGTGCCAGCAGCTTAGCGGGGCAGGGGGCCAGCTACGAGCAGTACTTC. Translation gives CASSLAGQGASYEQYF.

The chain uses TRBV7-9 and TRBJ2-5; tentatively, D is TRBD2 (6 bases). The CDR3 spans 14 residues. V gave up 6 bases and J gave up 4 bases, with 15 bases separating them. CDR1 is SEHNR and CDR2 is FQNEAQ in the germline V gene (reference sequence). The CDR3 protein is CASRDGTPRETQYF. CDR3 DNA sequence: TGTGCCAGCAGGGACGGGACTCCTAGAGAGACCCAGTACTTC.

A remark on this clone: Different DNA sequences within this sample yield the same CDR3. The chain uses TRBV5-1 and TRBJ1-4; TRBD1 aligns across 9 bases. The V gene's germline CDR1 is SGHRS and CDR2 YFSETQ. The CDR3 has 15 amino acids. V shed 4 bases, J shed 4 bases, and the junction held 5 bases outside the gene matches. Written as DNA, the CDR3 is TGCGCCAGCAGCCTCGGGGACAGGGATAATGAAAAACTGTTTTTT. It yields the protein CASSLGDRDNEKLFF.

The chain joins TRBV5-1 to TRBJ2-5; 7 bases are shared with TRBD1. Germline V lookup: CDR1 SGHRS, CDR2 YFSETQ. This CDR3 comprises 14 residues. After removal of 4 bases from V and 2 bases from J, the junction contained 5 bases not matched to a gene. CDR3 sequence reads: CASSKDRRQETQYF. The DNA for the CDR3 is TGCGCCAGCAGCAAGGACAGGAGACAAGAGACCCAGTACTTC.

The chain's CDR3 is CASSPTSGGAMETQYF. Written as DNA, the CDR3 is TGTGCCAGCTCACCAACTAGCGGGGGGGCCATGGAGACCCAGTACTTC. This chain uses TRBV18 with TRBJ2-5; the match to TRBD2 covers 13 bases. Germline assignment: CDR1 KGHSH and CDR2 LQKENI. CDR3 length: 16 amino acids. The V and J ends lost 2 bases and 5 bases, in that order; junction bases with no gene match: 5.

V usage is TRBV6-2 or TRBV6-3 and J usage is TRBJ2-7; 7 nucleotides line up with TRBD2. V gave up 2 bases and J gave up 2 bases; unmatched junction bases: 6. There are 15 residues in the CDR3. The germline gives CDR1 MNHEY, CDR2 SVGEGT. The CDR3 region is CASSYERGAPYEQYF. The DNA for the CDR3 is TGTGCCAGCAGTTACGAGCGGGGCGCCCCCTACGAGCAGTACTTC.

The chain recombines TRBV12-3 or TRBV12-4 with TRBJ2-7; D might be TRBD1 or TRBD2, each matching 6 bases. V lost 6 bases, J lost 6 bases, and 12 bases lay in between. CDR3 length: 12 residues. The CDR3 nucleotides read TGTGCCAGCAGGGGGGGCGAGGGCGAGCAGTACTTC. Protein: CASRGGEGEQYF.

V gene TRBV7-9 combines with J gene TRBJ1-4; D uncertain. The CDR3 covers 17 residues. The V end lost 7 bases, the J end lost 0 bases, and 18 bases lay between the germline ends. CDR1 and CDR2 (germline): SEHNR, FQNEAQ (reference sequence). This CDR3 reads CASTQSIPGPTNEKLFF. The CDR3 DNA reads as TGTGCCAGCACCCAGTCTATCCCGGGCCCAACTAATGAAAAACTGTTTTTT.

The rearrangement uses TRBV2 and TRBJ1-1; D is undetermined. The CDR3 is 14 residues long. Trimming pared 7 bases from V and 1 base from J, leaving 13 bases between. The germline gives CDR1 SNHLY, CDR2 FYNNEI. CDR3 sequence (DNA): TGTGCCAGCACGAAGCCGGGTGAGAACACTGAAGCTTTCTTT. It encodes CASTKPGENTEAFF.

CDR3 region: CASSYSDSTGDTQYF. DNA for the CDR3: TGTGCCAGCAGTTACTCGGACTCCACAGGAGATACGCAGTATTTT. The chain carries TRBV6-2 or TRBV6-3 and TRBJ2-3, with D perhaps matching TRBD1 or TRBD2 (5 bases each). The V end was cut by 0 bases, the J end by 5 bases, with 12 bases between. The germline CDR1 and CDR2 sequences are MNHEY and SVGEGT. There are 15 residues in the CDR3.

This clone occurred once. The chain carries TRBV5-6 and TRBJ1-1; D may be TRBD1 (6 bases). This CDR3 is 14 amino acids long. V was trimmed by 4 bases and J by 2 bases, leaving 12 bases between them. Looked up from germline, CDR1 is SGHDT and CDR2 is YYEEEE. The DNA of the CDR3 is TGTGCCAGCAGCCCTTTGACAGGCAACACTGAAGCTTTCTTT. As protein: CASSPLTGNTEAFF.

This sequence joins TRBV5-1 and TRBJ1-3; 9 bases line up with TRBD1. Germline V lookup: CDR1 SGHRS, CDR2 YFSETQ. CDR3 size: 14 residues. The V gene end was trimmed by 5 bases and the J gene end by 7 bases; junction bases not matched to a gene: 7. The CDR3 here is CASRRTGDDNTIYF. In DNA form, the CDR3 reads TGCGCCAGCAGAAGGACAGGGGACGACAACACCATATATTTT.

This chain uses TRBV7-6 with TRBJ2-2; 10 bases are a match to TRBD2. Germline-derived CDR1 and CDR2 are SGHVS and FNYEAQ. V shed 6 bases, J shed 0 bases, and the junction held 7 bases outside the gene matches. The CDR3 covers 17 residues. CDR3 loop: CASSFLAGGTNTGELFF. The CDR3 DNA reads as TGTGCCAGCAGTTTCTTAGCGGGGGGCACGAACACCGGGGAGCTGTTTTTT.

CDR3 residues: CAITPTGNTEAFF. CDR3 bases: TGTGCCATCACCCCGACAGGGAACACTGAAGCTTTCTTT. The chain couples TRBV10-3 to TRBJ1-1, with D tentatively TRBD1 (6 bases). Germline V gives CDR1 ENHRY, CDR2 SYGVKD. The CDR3 runs 13 residues. The germline V and J ends were trimmed by 7 bases and 1 base, with 10 bases remaining between them.